These T cell receptor beta chains were read from a single sample in a study of CD8 T cell repertoires and HIV-1 epitope variants. The antigens these receptors bind are not known. The data were produced by immunoSEQ multiplex PCR, yet TCRdb's version contains in-frame clones alone and is incomplete. The sample has 4,500 to 6,500 clones, around 60% seen once. Sequencing input: cultured CD8+ T cells derived from PBMCs. These receptors were taken from a male donor with HIV. Each CDR3 is given with its conserved first and last residue. The D gene is left open where the match is weak. Only some rows state a clone size, as once, few, many or a class for expanded clones.

clone_size: NA
j_call: TRBJ1-4
d_call: NA
v_call: TRBV27
cdr3_aa: CASSLLSRGDEKLFF
cdr3_nt: TGTGCCAGCAGTTTACTCAGCAGGGGAGATGAAAAACTGTTTTTT

clone_size: NA
j_call: TRBJ1-3
d_call: NA
v_call: TRBV5-1
cdr3_aa: CASSHSGDSGNTIYF
cdr3_nt: TGCGCCAGCAGCCACTCAGGGGACTCTGGAAACACCATATATTTT

clone_size: few
j_call: TRBJ1-2
d_call: NA
v_call: TRBV5-4
cdr3_aa: CASSPMPGSNYGYTF
cdr3_nt: TGTGCCAGCAGCCCCATGCCGGGGAGCAACTATGGCTACACCTTC

clone_size: medium-sized
j_call: TRBJ1-4
d_call: NA
v_call: TRBV15
cdr3_aa: CATSRDRGGEKLFF
cdr3_nt: TGTGCCACCAGCAGAGACAGGGGTGGGGAAAAACTGTTTTTT

clone_size: NA
j_call: TRBJ2-1
d_call: TRBD2
v_call: TRBV19
cdr3_aa: CASSIEGGRSYNEQFF
cdr3_nt: TGTGCCAGTAGTATAGAGGGCGGGAGGTCCTACAATGAGCAGTTCTTC

clone_size: NA
j_call: TRBJ1-4
d_call: NA
v_call: TRBV28
cdr3_aa: CASRQTATNEKLFF
cdr3_nt: TGTGCCAGCCGCCAGACAGCAACTAATGAAAAACTGTTTTTT

clone_size: NA
j_call: TRBJ2-5
d_call: NA
v_call: TRBV10-2
cdr3_aa: CASSEGKIVSRETQYF
cdr3_nt: TGCGCCAGCAGTGAGGGAAAAATCGTGTCTAGAGAGACCCAGTACTTC

clone_size: NA
j_call: TRBJ2-3
d_call: NA
v_call: TRBV28
cdr3_aa: CASSITDTQYF
cdr3_nt: TGTGCCAGCAGTATCACAGATACGCAGTATTTT

clone_size: few
j_call: TRBJ1-1
d_call: NA
v_call: TRBV27
cdr3_aa: CASSFSEDMNTEAFF
cdr3_nt: TGTGCCAGCAGTTTTTCGGAGGACATGAACACTGAAGCTTTCTTT

clone_size: NA
j_call: TRBJ1-3
d_call: NA
v_call: TRBV19
cdr3_aa: CASSRGTGSSGNTIYF
cdr3_nt: TGTGCCAGTAGTAGGGGGACGGGAAGCTCTGGAAACACCATATATTTT

clone_size: few
j_call: TRBJ1-2
d_call: TRBD1
v_call: TRBV4-2
cdr3_aa: CASSQENRGSYGYTF
cdr3_nt: TGTGCCAGCAGCCAAGAGAACAGGGGCAGCTATGGCTACACCTTC

clone_size: NA
j_call: TRBJ2-7
d_call: TRBD2
v_call: TRBV19
cdr3_aa: CASSPTSGYSIVYEQYF
cdr3_nt: TGTGCCAGTAGCCCGACTAGCGGTTACTCCATTGTCTACGAGCAGTACTTC

clone_size: NA
j_call: TRBJ1-5
d_call: TRBD1
v_call: TRBV6-4
cdr3_aa: CASSHGTGGDQPQHF
cdr3_nt: TGTGCCAGCAGTCACGGGACAGGGGGCGATCAGCCCCAGCATTTT

clone_size: NA
j_call: TRBJ2-2
d_call: TRBD2
v_call: TRBV27
cdr3_aa: CASSLWGLAGVNTGELFF
cdr3_nt: TGTGCCAGCAGTTTATGGGGACTAGCGGGAGTCAACACCGGGGAGCTGTTTTTT

clone_size: NA
j_call: TRBJ1-2
d_call: NA
v_call: TRBV27
cdr3_aa: CASSPLIGANYGYTF
cdr3_nt: TGTGCCAGCAGTCCCCTCATTGGGGCTAACTATGGCTACACCTTC

clone_size: NA
j_call: TRBJ2-3
d_call: NA
v_call: TRBV19
cdr3_aa: CASSITAHGDTDTQYF
cdr3_nt: TGTGCCAGTAGTATCACCGCCCATGGAGACACAGATACGCAGTATTTT

clone_size: NA
j_call: TRBJ1-3
d_call: NA
v_call: TRBV27
cdr3_aa: CASSGAGNTIYF
cdr3_nt: TGTGCCAGCAGTGGGGCTGGAAACACCATATATTTT

clone_size: NA
j_call: TRBJ1-1
d_call: NA
v_call: TRBV9
cdr3_aa: CASSVEAVMNTEAFF
cdr3_nt: TGTGCCAGCAGCGTAGAAGCAGTTATGAACACTGAAGCTTTCTTT

clone_size: NA
j_call: TRBJ2-7
d_call: NA
v_call: TRBV10-1
cdr3_aa: CASSDGMGYEQYF
cdr3_nt: TGCGCCAGCAGTGACGGTATGGGGTACGAGCAGTACTTC

clone_size: NA
j_call: TRBJ2-3
d_call: NA
v_call: TRBV5-3
cdr3_aa: CARSLPSETGTDTQYF
cdr3_nt: TGTGCCAGAAGCCTGCCTAGCGAGACTGGGACAGATACGCAGTATTTT

clone_size: NA
j_call: TRBJ2-2
d_call: TRBD1
v_call: TRBV29-1
cdr3_aa: CSVEATQGWGTGELFF
cdr3_nt: TGCAGCGTTGAAGCGACACAGGGGTGGGGGACCGGGGAGCTGTTTTTT

clone_size: NA
j_call: TRBJ2-6
d_call: TRBD1
v_call: TRBV6-5
cdr3_aa: CASSYTGGSGANVLTF
cdr3_nt: TGTGCCAGCAGTTACACAGGGGGCTCTGGGGCCAACGTCCTGACTTTC

clone_size: NA
j_call: TRBJ2-1
d_call: NA
v_call: TRBV6-6
cdr3_aa: CASSYSNEQFF
cdr3_nt: TGTGCCAGCAGTTACAGCAATGAGCAGTTCTTC

clone_size: few
j_call: TRBJ2-1
d_call: NA
v_call: TRBV7-2
cdr3_aa: CASSTVRETNEQFF
cdr3_nt: TGTGCCAGCAGCACTGTTCGGGAAACCAATGAGCAGTTCTTC

clone_size: NA
j_call: TRBJ2-5
d_call: TRBD2
v_call: TRBV19
cdr3_aa: CASSSWTSGMEETQYF
cdr3_nt: TGTGCCAGTAGTTCTTGGACTAGCGGGATGGAAGAGACCCAGTACTTC

clone_size: NA
j_call: TRBJ2-1
d_call: NA
v_call: TRBV18
cdr3_aa: CASSLGTDNEQFF
cdr3_nt: TGTGCCAGCTCACTAGGTACGGACAATGAGCAGTTCTTC

clone_size: NA
j_call: TRBJ2-2
d_call: NA
v_call: TRBV7-9
cdr3_aa: CASSSSRLTGELFF
cdr3_nt: TGTGCCAGCAGCTCGAGCAGGTTAACCGGGGAGCTGTTTTTT

clone_size: few
j_call: TRBJ1-5
d_call: NA
v_call: TRBV7-2
cdr3_aa: CASSLSGAYQPQHF
cdr3_nt: TGTGCCAGCAGCTTATCAGGGGCCTATCAGCCCCAGCATTTT

clone_size: NA
j_call: TRBJ2-1
d_call: TRBD2
v_call: TRBV28
cdr3_aa: CASSPWTSGSLYNEQFF
cdr3_nt: TGTGCCAGCAGTCCATGGACTAGCGGGAGTCTCTACAATGAGCAGTTCTTC

clone_size: NA
j_call: TRBJ1-3
d_call: TRBD1
v_call: TRBV7-2
cdr3_aa: CASSLTGGASGNTIYF
cdr3_nt: TGTGCCAGCAGCCTGACAGGGGGCGCTTCTGGAAACACCATATATTTT

clone_size: NA
j_call: TRBJ2-7
d_call: NA
v_call: TRBV7-9
cdr3_aa: CASSFYGGREQYF
cdr3_nt: TGTGCCAGCAGCTTTTACGGCGGAAGGGAGCAGTACTTC

clone_size: NA
j_call: TRBJ2-7
d_call: NA
v_call: TRBV25-1
cdr3_aa: CATLDGEVHEQYF
cdr3_nt: TGTGCCACTCTCGACGGCGAGGTCCACGAGCAGTACTTC

clone_size: few
j_call: TRBJ2-1
d_call: NA
v_call: TRBV2
cdr3_aa: CASVDRDAEFDEQFF
cdr3_nt: TGTGCCAGCGTAGACCGGGACGCGGAGTTCGATGAGCAGTTCTTC

clone_size: NA
j_call: TRBJ2-2
d_call: TRBD2
v_call: TRBV6-1
cdr3_aa: CATLQREGGELFF
cdr3_nt: TGTGCCACCTTACAGCGGGAAGGGGGGGAGCTGTTTTTT

clone_size: NA
j_call: TRBJ2-7
d_call: NA
v_call: TRBV14
cdr3_aa: CASSQVVSYEQYF
cdr3_nt: TGTGCCAGCAGCCAAGTCGTCTCCTACGAGCAGTACTTC

clone_size: NA
j_call: TRBJ2-3
d_call: NA
v_call: TRBV5-4
cdr3_aa: CASSLAGLTDTQYF
cdr3_nt: TGTGCCAGCAGCTTGGCGGGCCTCACAGATACGCAGTATTTT